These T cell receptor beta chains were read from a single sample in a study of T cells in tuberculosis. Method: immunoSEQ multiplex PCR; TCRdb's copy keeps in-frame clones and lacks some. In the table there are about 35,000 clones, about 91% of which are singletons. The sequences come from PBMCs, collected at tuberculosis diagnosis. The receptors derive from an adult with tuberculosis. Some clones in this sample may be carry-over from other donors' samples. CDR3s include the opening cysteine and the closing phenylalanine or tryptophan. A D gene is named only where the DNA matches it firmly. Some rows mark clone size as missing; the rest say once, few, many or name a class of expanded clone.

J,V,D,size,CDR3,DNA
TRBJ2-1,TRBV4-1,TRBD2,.,CASSQDLGGGAYEQFF,TGCGCCAGCAGCCAAGATCTCGGCGGGGGGGCCTATGAGCAGTTCTTC
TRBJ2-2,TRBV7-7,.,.,CASSLLVNTGELFF,TGTGCCAGCAGCTTGTTAGTGAACACCGGGGAGCTGTTTTTT
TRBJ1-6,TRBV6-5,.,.,CASRIRDFNSPLHF,TGTGCCAGCAGAATCCGGGACTTCAATTCACCCCTCCACTTT
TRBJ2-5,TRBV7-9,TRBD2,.,CASSLGFSLAGRETQYF,TGTGCCAGCAGCTTAGGGTTCTCACTAGCGGGGAGAGAGACCCAGTACTTC
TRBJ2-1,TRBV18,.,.,CASSPDRTSYNEQFF,TGTGCCAGCTCACCAGACAGGACCTCCTACAATGAGCAGTTCTTC
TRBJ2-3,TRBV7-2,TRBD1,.,CASSLKGAVSDTQYF,TGTGCCAGCAGCTTAAAGGGGGCGGTCTCAGATACGCAGTATTTT
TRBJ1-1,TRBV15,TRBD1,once,CATSRGGGGYRGGTEAFF,TGTGCCACCAGCAGAGGTGGTGGGGGTTACAGGGGAGGCACTGAAGCTTTCTTT
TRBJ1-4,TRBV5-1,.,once,CASSSNTVELFF,TGCGCCAGCAGCTCAAATACGGTGGAACTGTTTTTT
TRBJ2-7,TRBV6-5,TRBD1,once,CASSPYRGTYEQYF,TGTGCCAGCAGTCCGTACAGGGGTACCTACGAGCAGTACTTC
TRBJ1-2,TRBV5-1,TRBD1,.,CASRSGTGFNYGYTF,TGCGCCAGCAGATCCGGGACAGGGTTTAACTATGGCTACACCTTC
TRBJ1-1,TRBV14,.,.,CASSQVLFWGDTEAFF,TGTGCCAGCAGCCAAGTCCTATTTTGGGGAGACACTGAAGCTTTCTTT
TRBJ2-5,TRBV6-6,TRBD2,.,CASSVSRGLETETQYF,TGTGCCAGCAGTGTTAGTCGGGGACTAGAAACAGAGACCCAGTACTTC
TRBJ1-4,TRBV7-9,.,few,CASSSRVEGEKLFF,TGTGCCAGCAGCTCCAGGGTGGAAGGTGAAAAACTGTTTTTT
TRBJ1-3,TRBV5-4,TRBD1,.,CASSLAGTGRNTIYF,TGTGCCAGCAGCTTGGCCGGGACAGGGCGTAACACCATATATTTT
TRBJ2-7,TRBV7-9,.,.,CASRGANEQYF,TGTGCCAGCAGAGGAGCGAACGAGCAGTACTTC
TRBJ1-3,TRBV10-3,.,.,CAIRADSGNTIYF,TGTGCCATCAGGGCGGACTCTGGAAACACCATATATTTT
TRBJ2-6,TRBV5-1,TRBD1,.,CASSPRDRVGANVLTF,TGCGCCAGCAGCCCACGGGACAGGGTCGGGGCCAACGTCCTGACTTTC
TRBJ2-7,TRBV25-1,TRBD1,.,CASSEGLWTGFYEQYF,TGTGCCAGCAGTGAAGGATTATGGACAGGGTTTTACGAGCAGTACTTC
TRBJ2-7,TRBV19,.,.,CASSISSDSYEQYF,TGTGCCAGTAGTATTTCCAGCGACTCCTACGAGCAGTACTTC
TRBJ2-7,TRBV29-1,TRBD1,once,CSVVRDRGFYEQYF,TGCAGCGTTGTGAGGGACAGGGGATTCTACGAGCAGTACTTC
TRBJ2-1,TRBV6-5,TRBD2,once,CASSPGLGAYNEQFF,TGTGCCAGCAGTCCTGGACTAGGCGCTTACAATGAGCAGTTCTTC
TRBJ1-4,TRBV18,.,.,CASSPRKQGFGEKLFF,TGTGCCAGCTCACCTCGAAAACAGGGATTCGGTGAAAAACTGTTTTTT
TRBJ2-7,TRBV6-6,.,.,CASSTSDRHSYEQYF,.
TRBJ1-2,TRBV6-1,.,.,CASRAGHGANYGYTF,TGTGCCAGCAGGGCTGGACACGGTGCTAACTATGGCTACACCTTC
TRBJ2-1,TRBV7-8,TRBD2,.,CASSLNGGIYNEQFF,TGTGCCAGCAGCTTAAACGGGGGGATTTACAATGAGCAGTTCTTC
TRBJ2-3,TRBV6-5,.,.,CASSSTGSTDTQYF,TGTGCCAGCAGTTCGACAGGTAGCACAGATACGCAGTATTTT
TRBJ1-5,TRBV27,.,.,CASSLSVQLNQPQHF,TGTGCCAGCAGTTTATCGGTACAGCTAAATCAGCCCCAGCATTTT
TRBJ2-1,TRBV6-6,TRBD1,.,CASSRQGGQFF,TGTGCCAGCAGTCGACAGGGTGGGCAGTTCTTC
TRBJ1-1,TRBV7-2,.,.,CASSTRGQLEAFF,TGTGCCAGCAGCACCCGAGGGCAGCTTGAAGCTTTCTTT
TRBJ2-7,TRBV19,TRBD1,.,CASRSGTGGALQYF,TGTGCCAGTAGGTCCGGGACAGGGGGCGCTTTGCAGTACTTC
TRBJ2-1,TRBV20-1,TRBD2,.,CSAPGGEEQFF,TGCAGTGCCCCCGGGGGGGAGGAGCAGTTCTTC
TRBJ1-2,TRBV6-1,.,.,CASSEGGGRDYGYTF,TGTGCCAGCAGTGAAGGGGGGGGCAGGGACTATGGCTACACCTTC
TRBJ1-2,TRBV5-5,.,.,CASSLEINYGYTF,TGTGCCAGCAGCTTGGAAATAAACTATGGCTACACCTTC
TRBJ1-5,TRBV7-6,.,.,CASSLVGEPQHF,TGTGCCAGCAGCTTAGTCGGTGAACCCCAGCATTTT
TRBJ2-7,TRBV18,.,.,CASSPRTGVSYEQYF,TGTGCCAGCTCACCTAGGACGGGGGTCTCCTACGAGCAGTACTTC
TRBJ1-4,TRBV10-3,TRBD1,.,CAISEHLPQGATNEKLFF,TGTGCCATCAGTGAGCACTTACCACAGGGGGCAACTAATGAAAAACTGTTTTTT
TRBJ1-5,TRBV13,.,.,CASSLGPRKRGGNQPQHF,TGTGCCAGCAGCTTAGGCCCGAGGAAGAGGGGAGGTAATCAGCCCCAGCATTTT
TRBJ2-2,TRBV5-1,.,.,CASSLESVTGELFF,TGCGCCAGCAGCTTGGAGTCAGTCACCGGGGAGCTGTTTTTT
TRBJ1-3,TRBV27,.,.,CASSFSSGNTIYF,TGTGCCAGCAGTTTCAGCTCTGGAAACACCATATATTTT
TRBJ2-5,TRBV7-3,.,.,CASSLGPSQETQYF,TGTGCCAGCAGCTTAGGGCCCTCACAAGAGACCCAGTACTTC
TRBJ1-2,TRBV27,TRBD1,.,CASMRTGSSGYTF,TGTGCCAGCATGAGGACAGGATCGAGTGGCTACACCTTC
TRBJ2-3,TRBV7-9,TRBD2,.,CASSSPTGTSGAGDTQYF,TGTGCCAGCAGCTCGCCGACTGGGACTAGCGGGGCGGGAGATACGCAGTATTTT
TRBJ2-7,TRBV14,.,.,CASSPNAGAGSYEQYF,TGTGCCAGCAGCCCTAACGCGGGGGCCGGCTCCTACGAGCAGTACTTC
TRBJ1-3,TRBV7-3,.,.,CASSLGAHSGNTIYF,TGTGCCAGCAGCTTAGGGGCCCACTCTGGAAACACCATATATTTT
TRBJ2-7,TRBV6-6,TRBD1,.,CASSYGTGGSGGTF,TGTGCCAGCAGTTACGGGACAGGGGGCTCGGGTGGAACCTTC
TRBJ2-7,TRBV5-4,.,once,CASSSGSVSYEQYF,TGTGCCAGCAGCTCCGGGAGTGTCTCCTACGAGCAGTACTTC
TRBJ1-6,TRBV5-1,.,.,CASSLGVGGINSPLHF,TGCGCCAGCAGCTTGGGAGTAGGGGGTATTAATTCACCCCTCCACTTT
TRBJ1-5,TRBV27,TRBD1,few,CASSSDRGRIRPQHF,TGTGCCAGCAGCAGCGACAGGGGGCGTATTCGGCCCCAGCATTTT
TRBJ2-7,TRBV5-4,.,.,CASSLDDRAYEQYF,TGTGCCAGCAGCTTGGATGACAGAGCCTACGAGCAGTACTTC
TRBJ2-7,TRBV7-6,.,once,CASSQGGTASYEQYF,TGTGCCAGCAGCCAGGGCGGGACAGCGTCCTACGAGCAGTACTTC
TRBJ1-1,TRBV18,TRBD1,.,CASSPGQTNTEAFF,TGTGCCAGCTCACCGGGACAGACGAACACTGAAGCTTTCTTT
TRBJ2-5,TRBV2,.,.,CASRGSDQGKETQYF,TGTGCCAGCAGGGGAAGTGACCAGGGAAAGGAGACCCAGTACTTC
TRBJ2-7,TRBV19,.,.,CASSKRQSQAANSYEQYF,TGTGCCAGTAGCAAAAGACAATCACAGGCCGCTAACTCCTACGAGCAGTACTTC
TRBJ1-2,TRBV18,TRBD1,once,CASSPPGQGNYGYTF,TGTGCCAGCTCACCTCCGGGACAGGGGAACTATGGCTACACCTTC